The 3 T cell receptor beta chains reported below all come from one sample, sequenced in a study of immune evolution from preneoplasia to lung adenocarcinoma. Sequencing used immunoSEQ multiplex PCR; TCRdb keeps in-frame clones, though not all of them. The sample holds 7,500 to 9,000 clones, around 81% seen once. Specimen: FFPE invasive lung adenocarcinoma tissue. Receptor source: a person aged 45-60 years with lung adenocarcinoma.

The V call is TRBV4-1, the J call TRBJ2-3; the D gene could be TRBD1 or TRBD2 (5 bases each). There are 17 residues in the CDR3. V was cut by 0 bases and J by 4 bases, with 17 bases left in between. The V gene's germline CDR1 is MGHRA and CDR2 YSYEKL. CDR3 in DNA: TGCGCCAGCAGCCAAGAAGAGGTTCAGGGCGGGTCAGATACGCAGTATTTT. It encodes CASSQEEVQGGSDTQYF.

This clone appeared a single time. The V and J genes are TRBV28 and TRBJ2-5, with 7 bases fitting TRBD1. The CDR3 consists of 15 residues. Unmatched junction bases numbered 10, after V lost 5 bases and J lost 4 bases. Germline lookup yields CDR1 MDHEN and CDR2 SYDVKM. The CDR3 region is CASSAPGQLLETQYF. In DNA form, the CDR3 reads TGTGCCAGCAGTGCCCCGGGACAGCTATTAGAGACCCAGTACTTC.

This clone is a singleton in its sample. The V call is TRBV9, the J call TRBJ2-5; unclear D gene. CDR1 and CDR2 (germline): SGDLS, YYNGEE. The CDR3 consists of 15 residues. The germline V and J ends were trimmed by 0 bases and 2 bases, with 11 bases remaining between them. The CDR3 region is CASSVGADLQETQYF. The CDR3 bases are TGTGCCAGCAGCGTAGGGGCAGATCTACAAGAGACCCAGTACTTC.